Below, 29 T cell receptor beta chains from the same sample are listed, as sequenced in a study of blood T cells in healthy people across ages. It was with a sample-barcoded 5' primer and a J-beta primer mix that a second PCR of about 7 to 12 cycles was run. Via MiXCR, TCRdb re-called the 5' RACE reads, giving one row per CDR3 protein. The table includes fewer than 1 million distinct CDR3 sequences, under 45% detected once. Material: blood. These receptors were taken from a man in his fifties or sixties in good health.

This sequence joins TRBV18 and TRBJ1-2, with no clear D. From germline, CDR1 is KGHSH and CDR2 LQKENI. The CDR3 is 14 amino acids. V lost 3 bases and J lost 4, with 12 bases in between. CDR3 sequence: CASSPSDGIYGYTF. The CDR3 DNA follows: TGTGCCAGCTCACCGAGCGACGGCATCTATGGCTACACCTTC.

This chain joins TRBV28 and TRBJ2-2; TRBD1 matches 9 bases. The CDR3 is 15 residues long. Trimming at V came to 5 bases and at J to 5 bases, leaving 6 bases not matched to a gene. Per the germline V gene, CDR1 is MDHEN and CDR2 is SYDVKM. The CDR3 coding sequence is TGTGCCAGCAGTCAGGGACAGGGATTAACCGGGGAGCTGTTTTTT. Its translation is CASSQGQGLTGELFF.

V is TRBV9 and J is TRBJ2-1, with 13 bases identical to TRBD2. The CDR3 covers 17 residues. Looked up from germline, CDR1 is SGDLS and CDR2 is YYNGEE. The trim removed 4 bases at V and 7 bases at J, leaving 11 bases unmatched. The CDR3 nucleotides read TGTGCCAGCAGCCCAGACCCAACTAGCGGGGGGGCGAATGAGCAGTTCTTC. It specifies CASSPDPTSGGANEQFF.

This clonotype appeared many times. V and J are TRBV5-1 and TRBJ2-3; D call uncertain. The CDR3 consists of 16 residues. Trimming pared 0 bases from V and 0 bases from J, leaving 11 bases between. In germline, CDR1 is SGHRS, CDR2 YFSETQ. The CDR3 DNA reads as TGCGCCAGCAGCTTGGGGCACGGAACAAGCACAGATACGCAGTATTTT. Amino acid sequence: CASSLGHGTSTDTQYF.

This sequence joins TRBV2 and TRBJ1-2, with D maybe TRBD1 (5 bases). Germline CDR1 and CDR2: SNHLY and FYNNEI. Deletions cut 8 bases from V and 4 bases from J, with 14 bases between. The CDR3 is 13 amino acids. The CDR3 sequence: CASGRDGSYGYTF. Written as DNA, the CDR3 is TGTGCCAGCGGCAGGGATGGTAGCTATGGCTACACCTTC.

The chain combines TRBV5-5 with TRBJ2-1, with 10 bases aligning to TRBD2. The CDR3 totals 14 residues. With V trimmed by 4 bases and J by 7 bases, 5 bases remained unmatched. Looked up from germline, CDR1 is SGHKS and CDR2 is YYEKEE (reference sequence). This CDR3 is CASSGAGGRNEQFF. CDR3 nucleotides: TGTGCCAGCAGCGGAGCGGGGGGGCGGAATGAGCAGTTCTTC. Complete variable domain (other parts from reference TRBV5-5 and TRBJ2-1): DAGVTQSPTHLIKTRGQQVTLRCSPISGHKSVSWYQQVLGQGPQFIFQYYEKEERGRGNFPDRFSARQFPNYSSELNVNALLLGDSALYLCASSGAGGRNEQFFGPGTRLTVL.

The V gene is TRBV20-1, the J gene TRBJ2-7; TRBD1 aligns across 7 bases. The germline V gene encodes CDR1 DFQATT and CDR2 SNEGSKA (reference sequence). V shed 3 bases and J 3 bases; nucleotides not matched to a gene: 11. The CDR3 is 15 amino acids. CDR3 nucleotides: TGCAGTGCTAGCGCAGGGACAGATAATATCTACGAGCAGTACTTC. As protein: CSASAGTDNIYEQYF.

Regarding this clonotype: One junction end does not reproduce the germline sequence, and a read error may be involved. This chain uses TRBV11-2 with TRBJ2-1; a weak D match, TRBD2 (5 bases). The CDR3 runs to 12 residues. Germline V gene lookup returns CDR1 SGHAT and CDR2 FQNNGV. CDR3 loop: CASSPDYHEQFF. CDR3 DNA: TGTGCCAGCAGCCCAGACTACCATGAGCAGTTCTTC.

Concerning this clonotype: A much larger clone sits a single nucleotide away, making a read error possible. This chain links TRBV29-1 with TRBJ2-3; D not resolved. The CDR3 runs 14 residues. Per germline, CDR1 SQVTM and CDR2 ANQGSEA. V lost 4 bases and J lost 0, with 11 bases in between. CDR3 in DNA: TGCAGCGTTGGAGGTTGGTCCAGCACAGATACGCAGTATTTT. Translated, it gives CSVGGWSSTDTQYF.

This clonotype has at least ten counts. The chain couples TRBV7-9 to TRBJ2-5, with D possibly being TRBD1 (6 bases). The CDR3 length is 13 residues. Trimming shortened V by 7 bases and J by 0 bases, and 9 bases separated the two germline ends. Germline V CDR1 and CDR2: SEHNR, FQNEAQ (reference sequence). The CDR3 here is CASTTGYQETQYF. CDR3 DNA: TGTGCCAGCACCACAGGGTACCAAGAGACCCAGTACTTC.

This clonotype was recorded many times. An end of the junction differs from the germline gene, which may be a read error. V is TRBV6-2 or TRBV6-3 and J is TRBJ2-7, with TRBD2 as a possible D gene (6 bases). The CDR3 loop spans 11 amino acids. The V gene's germline CDR1 is MNHEY and CDR2 SVGEGT. The CDR3 nucleotides are TGCGCCAGCAGGGAGGCCTACGAGCAGTACTTC. This gives the protein CASREAYEQYF.

This rearrangement joins TRBV7-2 to TRBJ2-1, with 8 bases identical to TRBD2. CDR1 and CDR2 (germline): SGHTA, FQGNSA. The CDR3 consists of 16 residues. V shed 1 base, J shed 7 bases, and the junction held 9 bases outside the gene matches. The CDR3 DNA sequence: TGTGCCAGCAGCTTAGGCCGGGGGGGCCTAAATAATGAGCAGTTCTTC. It specifies CASSLGRGGLNNEQFF.

V and J are TRBV5-1 and TRBJ2-1; 9 bases are shared with TRBD2. Germline V gene data show CDR1 as SGHRS and CDR2 as YFSETQ. The CDR3 consists of 15 residues. The junction had 13 bases not matched to a gene; V was cut back by 4 bases and J by 11 bases. CDR3 bases: TGCGCCAGCAGCCGCCTGGGAGAGCGGGGGGACCAGCAGTTCTTC. This codes for CASSRLGERGDQQFF.

This chain connects TRBV6-2 or TRBV6-3 to TRBJ2-7, with TRBD2 as a possible D gene (7 bases). The CDR3 has 17 amino acids. The germline V gene encodes CDR1 MNHEY and CDR2 SVGEGT. V lost 2 bases and J 3 bases, leaving 20 bases between the germline ends. The CDR3 protein is CASSYLLGGPTYYEQYF. The CDR3 nucleotides are TGTGCCAGCAGTTACCTATTGGGGGGGCCGACTTACTACGAGCAGTACTTC.

The chain links TRBV6-2 or TRBV6-3 to TRBJ1-5, with unresolved D. Trimming took 7 bases from V and 6 from J, leaving 10 bases between them. The CDR3 runs 12 residues. Germline V gene sequence: CDR1 MNHEY, CDR2 SVGEGT. CDR3 sequence: CASTRHGQPQHF. CDR3 coding DNA: TGTGCCAGCACAAGACATGGTCAGCCCCAGCATTTT.

V is TRBV7-2 and J is TRBJ1-4; TRBD1 matches 7 bases. V gave up 4 bases and J gave up 8 bases; unmatched junction bases: 13. Germline V gene lookup returns CDR1 SGHTA and CDR2 FQGNSA. The CDR3 sequence is 16 residues long. This CDR3 is CASSSMRQGSHEKLFF. In DNA form, the CDR3 reads TGTGCCAGCAGCTCAATGCGACAGGGATCGCACGAAAAACTGTTTTTT.

The J gene is TRBJ2-3, the V gene TRBV4-1; TRBD2 matches at 10 bases. V lost 2 bases to trimming and J lost 5 bases; unmatched junction nucleotides: 7. Germline V CDR1 and CDR2: MGHRA, YSYEKL. CDR3 size: 16 residues. The CDR3: CASSQLLSGGQDTQYF. Here the CDR3 DNA reads TGCGCCAGCAGCCAACTGCTTAGCGGGGGGCAAGATACGCAGTATTTT.

This clonotype has just a few counts. The J gene is TRBJ1-1, the V gene TRBV7-2; maybe TRBD1 (5 bases). Trimming shortened V by 8 bases and J by 5 bases, and 15 bases separated the two germline ends. Germline lookup yields CDR1 SGHTA and CDR2 FQGNSA. The CDR3 consists of 13 residues. CDR3 amino acids: CASRPLGVTEAFF. CDR3 nucleotides: TGTGCCAGCCGTCCCCTGGGGGTGACTGAAGCTTTCTTT. Together with reference TRBV7-2 and TRBJ1-1, the CDR3 gives the full variable domain: GAGVSQSPSNKVTEKGKDVELRCDPISGHTALYWYRQSLGQGLEFLIYFQGNSAPDKSGLPSDRFSAERTGGSVSTLTIQRTQQEDSAVYLCASRPLGVTEAFFGQGTRLTVV.

The table lists this clonotype with many counts. This chain connects TRBV29-1 to TRBJ2-5; no reliable D call. The CDR3 loop spans 12 amino acids. Between the trimmed V and J ends, which lost 6 bases and 4 bases, there was a span of 12 bases. In germline, CDR1 is SQVTM, CDR2 ANQGSEA. The DNA for the CDR3 is TGCAGCGTCACACCGCCCCGAGAGACCCAGTACTTC. Amino acids: CSVTPPRETQYF.

The chain joins TRBV6-5 to TRBJ2-1; possibly TRBD1 or TRBD2 for D (6 bases each). This CDR3 region has 15 residues. Deletions cut 6 bases from V and 2 bases from J, with 14 bases between. Germline loops: CDR1 MNHEY, CDR2 SVGAGI. CDR3 protein: CASRTTGAPYNEQFF. DNA of the CDR3: TGTGCCAGCAGAACTACGGGGGCTCCCTACAATGAGCAGTTCTTC.

The chain links TRBV7-2 to TRBJ2-7; 7 nucleotides align to TRBD1. V lost 3 bases, J lost 3 bases, and 11 bases stayed unmatched. CDR3 length: 16 residues. CDR1 and CDR2 from the germline V gene are SGHTA and FQGNSA. The CDR3 spells CASSLVPRAGGYEQYF. CDR3 nucleotides: TGTGCCAGCAGCTTGGTACCACGGGCAGGGGGCTACGAGCAGTACTTC.

A remark on this clonotype: A read error is possible here, since a much larger clone lies one base away. The chain uses TRBV6-2 or TRBV6-3 and TRBJ1-5; D not resolved. In germline, CDR1 is MNHEY, CDR2 SVGEGT. The CDR3 is 15 residues long. Deletions cut 2 bases from V and 0 bases from J, with 8 bases between. The CDR3 nucleotides are TGTGCCAGCAGTTACATGGAAGATAGCAATCAGCCCCAGCATTTT. Translation: CASSYMEDSNQPQHF.

The chain employs TRBV12-3 or TRBV12-4 and TRBJ2-7; the D is unclear. V was cut by 7 bases and J by 2 bases, with 9 bases left in between. The CDR3 extends over 12 amino acids. Here the CDR3 DNA reads TGTGCCAGCAATTCAGGTACCTACGAGCAGTACTTC. It is translated as CASNSGTYEQYF.

In its sample, this clonotype was seen a few times. This chain connects TRBV20-1 to TRBJ2-1, with D unclear. The CDR3 has 15 residues. V lost 0 bases to trimming and J lost 2 bases, with 11 bases between them. CDR1 and CDR2 (germline): DFQATT, SNEGSKA (reference sequence). In DNA form, the CDR3 reads TGCAGTGCTAGAGATGGCAGGTCACCCTACAATGAGCAGTTCTTC. Translating it yields CSARDGRSPYNEQFF.

This clonotype was picked up a small number of times. This chain uses TRBV7-9 with TRBJ2-1; no definite D call. Trimming shortened V by 6 bases and J by 6 bases, and 12 bases separated the two germline ends. Germline V gives CDR1 SEHNR, CDR2 FQNEAQ (reference sequence). The CDR3 sequence is 13 residues long. The CDR3 reads CASRDRNPNEQFF. CDR3 sequence (DNA): TGTGCCAGCAGAGATAGAAACCCCAATGAGCAGTTCTTC. Full variable domain (outside the CDR3, taken from reference TRBV7-9 and TRBJ2-1): DTGVSQNPRHKITKRGQNVTFRCDPISEHNRLYWYRQTLGQGPEFLTYFQNEAQLEKSRLLSDRFSAERPKGSFSTLEIQRTEQGDSAMYLCASRDRNPNEQFFGPGTRLTVL.

As to this clonotype: This may come from a read error, since a much larger clone is one base off. DNA of the CDR3: TGTGCCAGCAGGCCTAGCGGGGGAAACAATGAGCAGTACTTC. It codes for CASRPSGGNNEQYF. The chain carries TRBV12-3 or TRBV12-4 and TRBJ2-7, with TRBD2 matching over 10 bases. The ends lost 6 bases at V and 7 bases at J; junction bases unmatched: 9. The CDR3 runs 14 residues.

The gene calls are TRBV6-5 and TRBJ2-3, with unresolved D. Germline V gene lookup returns CDR1 MNHEY and CDR2 SVGAGI. This CDR3 is 13 amino acids long. The V end lost 2 bases, the J end lost 8 bases, and 11 bases lay between the germline ends. The DNA of the CDR3 is TGTGCCAGCAGTTACAGTCCCGAAGGTACGCAGTATTTT. The encoded protein is CASSYSPEGTQYF.

The rearrangement joins TRBV6-5 to TRBJ2-1; D is possibly TRBD1 or TRBD2 (5 bases each). The germline V and J ends were trimmed by 3 bases and 6 bases, with 21 bases remaining between them. CDR1 is MNHEY, CDR2 SVGAGI, per germline. This CDR3 is 17 amino acids long. In nucleotides, the CDR3 is TGTGCCAGCAGTTATTCTCCGCTTGCGGGTAGGGGCAATGAGCAGTTCTTC. Translating gives CASSYSPLAGRGNEQFF.

The V gene is TRBV9, the J gene TRBJ2-7; 7 nucleotides align to TRBD1. Germline lookup yields CDR1 SGDLS and CDR2 YYNGEE. V shed 4 bases, J shed 5 bases, and the junction held 9 bases outside the gene matches. This CDR3 comprises 14 residues. The CDR3 sequence: CASSRGQLQDEQYF. CDR3 bases: TGTGCCAGCAGCCGGGGACAGTTACAAGACGAGCAGTACTTC. Supplemented by reference TRBV9 and TRBJ2-7, the full variable domain reads DSGVTQTPKHLITATGQRVTLRCSPRSGDLSVYWYQQSLDQGLQFLIQYYNGEERAKGNILERFSAQQFPDLHSELNLSSLELGDSALYFCASSRGQLQDEQYFGPGTRLTVT.